These T cell receptor beta chains were read from a single sample in a study of blood T cell repertoires in COVID-19. Measured with immunoSEQ multiplex PCR; TCRdb has only the in-frame clones, and not every one. Counted here are about 100,000 clones, 80% to 90% occurring once; the ten biggest clones make up roughly 2.6%. Sequencing was done on a sample of PBMCs or T cells enriched from blood (not recorded which). These receptors all stem from a woman aged 45-65 years who had recovered from COVID-19. The CDR3 runs from the conserved cysteine through the conserved F or W. Each record gives: J gene, clone size, V gene, CDR3 length, D gene, CDR3 DNA, CDR3 protein. A D gene is named only where the DNA matches it firmly. Not every row has a clone size; where given, it reads once, few, many or a size class.

>TRBJ1-5|-|TRBV11-2|15|TRBD1
TGTGCCAGCAGCTTTGGGACAGGGTCGTCGCAGCCCCAGCATTTT
CASSFGTGSSQPQHF
>TRBJ2-4|-|TRBV7-2|13|-
TGTGCCAGCAGCTTAGGCCAGGGAAACATTCAGTACTTC
CASSLGQGNIQYF
>TRBJ2-7|-|TRBV30|15|-
TGTGCCTGGAGCGCCGTAGGGGCGATGCGCTACGAGCAGTACTTC
CAWSAVGAMRYEQYF
>TRBJ2-1|-|TRBV7-3|14|-
TGTGCCAGCAGCCCCCGAGGCGGGAAGGGTGAGCAGTTCTTC
CASSPRGGKGEQFF
>TRBJ2-7|-|TRBV3-1/TRBV3-2|16|-
TGTGCCAGCAGCCAAGATAAGAGCCTATCCTCCTACGAGCAGTACTTC
CASSQDKSLSSYEQYF
>TRBJ1-1|-|TRBV30|15|-
TGTGCCTGGGAGCTGAGATTGGTCATGAACACTGAAGCTTTCTTT
CAWELRLVMNTEAFF
>TRBJ1-6|-|TRBV5-1|13|-
TGCGCCAGCAGCGGAGAGGGTTCGTCACCCCTCCACTTT
CASSGEGSSPLHF
>TRBJ2-5|-|TRBV2|10|-
TGTGCCAGCAGTCTTGAGACCCAGTACTTC
CASSLETQYF
>TRBJ2-7|-|TRBV25-1|15|TRBD1
TGTGCCAGCAGTTCCCCGGGACAGGGAGGCTACGAGCAGTACTTC
CASSSPGQGGYEQYF
>TRBJ2-4|-|TRBV6-1|17|-
TGTGCCAGCAGTGGAGGATTTAACAGGGTAACCAAAAACATTCAGTACTTC
CASSGGFNRVTKNIQYF
>TRBJ2-1|once|TRBV10-2|13|TRBD2
TGCGCCAGCAGTGAGACCGGGGGGAATGAGCAGTTCTTC
CASSETGGNEQFF
>TRBJ2-2|-|TRBV18|16|-
TGTGCCAGCTCACCCTTGGGGCCCCCGAACACCGGGGAGCTGTTTTTT
CASSPLGPPNTGELFF
>TRBJ1-3|-|TRBV28|17|-
TGTGCCAGCAGTTTAGGTGCAGGGGTACTGGGCGGAAACACCATATATTTT
CASSLGAGVLGGNTIYF
>TRBJ2-1|-|TRBV7-3|13|-
TGTGCCAGCAGCCAGACTCTCTACAATGAGCAGTTCTTC
CASSQTLYNEQFF
>TRBJ2-4|-|TRBV30|12|-
TGTGCCTTTCTATCCTACGCCGGGGTTCGGTACTTC
CAFLSYAGVRYF
>TRBJ2-3|-|TRBV30|12|TRBD2
TGTGCCTGGACCCCAGCGGGGAATACGCAGTATTTT
CAWTPAGNTQYF
>TRBJ2-1|-|TRBV28|12|-
TGTGCCAGCAGCTCGCGGAGAGATGAGCAGTTCTTC
CASSSRRDEQFF
>TRBJ2-1|-|TRBV5-1|14|TRBD2
TGCGCCAGCAGTCCGGGCGGGGGAACCAATGAGCAGTTCTTC
CASSPGGGTNEQFF
>TRBJ2-2|-|TRBV10-1|15|-
TGCGCCAGCAGTAAAGAGAGCGCGAACACCGGGGAGCTGTTTTTT
CASSKESANTGELFF
>TRBJ1-1|-|TRBV2|13|TRBD1
TGTGCCAGCAGTGGACAGGGGGCCACTGAAGCTTTCTTT
CASSGQGATEAFF